This T cell receptor (beta chain) stems from a study of T cells in Graves' hyperthyroidism and ophthalmopathy. Study-wide context: Peripheral blood sampling occurred at initial diagnosis, before any treatment.

Study conclusions and caveats: The model made its ophthalmopathy prediction, and onset followed a median about 6 months later.

This CDR3 is built from 18 residues. Germline CDR1 is MGHRA and CDR2 is YSYEKL. The junction had 15 bases not matched to a gene; V was cut back by 5 bases and J by 5 bases. Patients with uncontrolled infections, other autoimmune diseases, pregnancy or lactation were excluded. Fresh 10 ml peripheral blood yielded PBMCs. The CDR3 regions of TCR beta were amplified from RNA transcripts. Using the HTBI primer set, a first-round RT-PCR was run on the TCR CDR3. Each CDR3 protein gets one entry after TCRdb re-called the multiplex PCR reads with MiXCR. The table includes 330,000 or so distinct CDR3 sequences, roughly 19% detected once. About this clonotype: What it recognizes is unknown.

The sequenced sample was blood. The origin of this receptor is a man aged 50 or older with Graves' ophthalmopathy. J is TRBJ2-1 and V is TRBV4-1, with TRBD2 matching 10 bases. The CDR3 loop is CASSKILAGVGQDNEQFF. The CDR3 nucleotides read TGCGCCAGCAGCAAAATTCTAGCGGGAGTCGGCCAAGACAATGAGCAGTTCTTC.